Here is one TCR beta chain with its context. Its matching antigen is unknown. CDR3 length equals 13 residues. The germline V gene encodes CDR1 LNHNV and CDR2 YYDKDF (reference sequence). V lost 0 bases and J lost 11, with 11 bases in between. Generated by immunoSEQ multiplex PCR, the TCRdb table keeps only in-frame clones and is missing some. The table has 100,000 to 150,000 clones, 89% seen once. The data were obtained in a study of cytomegalovirus exposure and HLA in healthy donors. Study-wide points: Accounts indicate the classifier identified cytomegalovirus status with strong specificity and sensitivity. Researchers reported that a few CMV-associated chains were confirmed in vitro as CMV antigen-specific. Most TCR sequences were uncommon, yet certain public TCRs appeared in many donors. In the 120 validation repertoires, approximately 94% of cluster scores exceeded 0, per a later analysis.

The chain uses TRBV15 and TRBJ2-1; unclear D gene. The sequencing sample was made of PBMCs. This TCR was sampled from a woman between 18 and 29 years old in good health and CMV-seronegative. The CDR3 reads CATSRDSPDQQFF. CDR3 DNA sequence: TGTGCCACCAGCAGAGATAGCCCCGATCAGCAGTTCTTC.